This T cell receptor beta chain was sequenced in a study of high-grade serous ovarian cancer treatment subgroups. Tumor samples were obtained before definitive surgery or chemotherapy. This clone was found a few times. The V gene's germline CDR1 is SQVTM and CDR2 ANQGSEA. V was pared by 8 bases and J by 5 bases, with 5 bases of the junction left unmatched. The CDR3 spans 11 residues. TCRdb's copy holds only in-frame clones and misses some; the assay was immunoSEQ multiplex PCR. The table has 7,500 to 8,000 clones, about 60% seen once; the top ten hold around 6.2%. The chain is built from TRBV29-1 and TRBJ2-5; 7 positions match TRBD2. Sample: tumor tissue. This TCR came from a human donor with high-grade serous ovarian cancer. CDR3 sequence (DNA): TGCAGCACAGAGGGAGGGGAGACCCAGTACTTC. Translation gives CSTEGGETQYF.